This TCR beta chain stems from a study of CD8 T cells in ankylosing spondylitis. TCRdb reprocessed the 5' RACE reads with MiXCR, giving one entry per CDR3 protein. The top ten clones hold around 4.4% of a sample with around 210,000 distinct CDR3 sequences, roughly 8.2% of them seen once. This clonotype has only a few counts. V was clipped by 5 bases and J by 8 bases, with 18 bases between them. Germline V gene lookup returns CDR1 SGHTA and CDR2 FQGNSA. The CDR3 consists of 14 residues. The gene calls are TRBV7-2 and TRBJ1-2; D is perhaps TRBD1 (5 bases). Material: blood, either unsorted or a sorted T cell fraction (not recorded which). The TCR comes from a female donor with ankylosing spondylitis or in good health (not recorded which). CDR3 coding DNA: TGTGCCAGCAGCCCCGGGACCGGCCAAAGGGGCTACACCTTC. Encoded protein: CASSPGTGQRGYTF.